This TCR beta chain originates from a study of blood T cell repertoires in COVID-19. For the study at large: Acute and convalescent COVID-19 specimens originated in the United States, Italy and Spain. T cells, B-cell-depleted T cells, or PBMCs supplied cDNA or gDNA.

Allocation to cohorts depended on clinical history reported by the participants. Measured with immunoSEQ multiplex PCR; TCRdb has only the in-frame clones, and not every one. The sample has a few hundred thousand clones; approximately 92% are singletons. Sequencing was performed on PBMCs or T cells enriched from blood (not recorded which). This TCR was recovered from a man aged 18 to 29 who had recovered from COVID-19.

This chain's CDR3 is CASSQGSQVGNEKLFF. The DNA of the CDR3 is TGCGCCAGCAGCCAAGGGTCACAGGTTGGGAATGAAAAACTGTTTTTT. The V gene is TRBV4-3, the J gene TRBJ1-4; TRBD1 might be the D (5 bases). This CDR3 is 16 amino acids long. Trimming took off 1 base at V and 5 bases at J, with 14 bases between the two ends. Germline V gene sequence: CDR1 LGHNA, CDR2 YSLEER.